One TCR beta chain is described in this entry. What it binds is unknown. The source of the sample is a study of T cell responses to AZD1222 COVID-19 vaccine. The overall study: Second doses that came at about 4 or about 12 weeks were put together. The study, taken as a whole, reports: Spike was spanned by vaccine-associated CD4 TCRs, with dominance at 160-218 and 743-854. Recipients of two AZD1222 doses showed rising Spike-specific TCR breadth and depth. Among the donors, most were white British and more were female, and clonal diversity was possibly underestimated.

Libraries were prepared by immunoSEQ multiplex PCR; TCRdb keeps only in-frame clonotypes and omits some of them. This repertoire shows about 120,000 clones, more than 80% found once; its top ten account for roughly 5%. The CDR3 loop spans 13 amino acids. Deletions cut 5 bases from V and 8 bases from J, with 12 bases between. Germline lookup yields CDR1 KGHSH and CDR2 LQKENI. This chain joins TRBV18 and TRBJ1-4; no clear D gene. This clonotype was obtained from an adult in good health. The starting material was peripheral blood, obtained on day 0 of AZD1222 vaccination. The DNA for the CDR3 is TGTGCCAGCTCATTGCGGGAGGACGAAAAACTGTTTTTT. Translated, it gives CASSLREDEKLFF.